This T cell receptor (beta chain) was identified in a study of cytomegalovirus exposure and HLA in healthy donors. Overall study results and limits: Later analysis revealed greater clonal expansion in HLA-associated TCR beta chains than in equally common others.

V shed 3 bases, J shed 0 bases, and the junction held 2 bases outside the gene matches. The CDR3 totals 15 residues. Germline CDR1 SNHLY, CDR2 FYNNEI. The PCR employed 60 Vbeta primers together with 13 Jbeta primers. Sequencing used immunoSEQ multiplex PCR; TCRdb keeps in-frame clones, though not all of them. The sample carries some 200,000 clones, around 77% recorded once. Worth noting for this clone: The target antigen is unknown.

This TCR was sampled from a female donor in good health and CMV-seronegative. Sequenced input: PBMCs. The chain links TRBV2 to TRBJ1-2, with TRBD1 identical over 9 bases. CDR3 region: CASSERDRANYGYTF. CDR3 in DNA: TGTGCCAGCAGTGAGAGGGACAGGGCTAACTATGGCTACACCTTC.